The following is a TCR beta chain sequence with its context. Antigen unknown. Every patient experienced relapse after autologous stem cell transplantation, and brentuximab vedotin exposure varied. Best response was recorded as complete response, partial response or progressive disease. This CDR3 has 14 residues. The germline CDR1 and CDR2 sequences are MNHEY and SMNVEV (reference sequence). V trimming: 6 bases; J trimming: 1 base; junction bases outside the gene matches: 2. The entry originates in a study of PD-1 blockade in classical Hodgkin lymphoma. Background on the study: Intravenous nivolumab at 3 mg/kg was given to patients every 2 weeks. Study-level points and caveats: Newly diagnosed patients reportedly trailed healthy donors in baseline TCR diversity.

TCRdb's table, derived via immunoSEQ multiplex PCR, lists solely in-frame clones and lacks some. The data show more than 40,000 clones, about 88% seen once. This sequence was found in a human donor with classical Hodgkin lymphoma. This chain uses TRBV27 with TRBJ2-5; 10 bases agree with TRBD1. The starting material was peripheral blood mononuclear cells (PBMCs), obtained at baseline. CDR3 sequence (DNA): TGTGCCAGCAGCTGGACAGGGGGCCAAGAGACCCAGTACTTC. Its translation: CASSWTGGQETQYF.